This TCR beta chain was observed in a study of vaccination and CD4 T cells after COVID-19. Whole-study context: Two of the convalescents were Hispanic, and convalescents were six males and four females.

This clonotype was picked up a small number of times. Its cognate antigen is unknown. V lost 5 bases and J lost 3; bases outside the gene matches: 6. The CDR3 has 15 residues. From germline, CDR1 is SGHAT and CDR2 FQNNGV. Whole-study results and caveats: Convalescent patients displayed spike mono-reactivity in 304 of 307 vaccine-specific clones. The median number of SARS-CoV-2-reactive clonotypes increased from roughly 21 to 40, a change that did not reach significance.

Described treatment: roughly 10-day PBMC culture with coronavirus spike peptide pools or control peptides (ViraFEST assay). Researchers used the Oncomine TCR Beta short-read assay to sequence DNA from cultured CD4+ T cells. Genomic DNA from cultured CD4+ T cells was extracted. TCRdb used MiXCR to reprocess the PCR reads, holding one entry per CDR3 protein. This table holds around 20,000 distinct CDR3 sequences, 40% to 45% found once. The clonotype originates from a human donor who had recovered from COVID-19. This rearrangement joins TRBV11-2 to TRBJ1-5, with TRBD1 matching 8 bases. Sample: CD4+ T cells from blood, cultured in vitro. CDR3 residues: CASSPGTGINQPQHF. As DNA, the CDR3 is TGTGCCAGCAGCCCCGGGACAGGTATCAATCAGCCCCAGCATTTT.